Reported below is one T cell receptor beta chain. This specimen belongs to a study of cytomegalovirus exposure and HLA in healthy donors. The primer mix had 60 Vbeta and 13 Jbeta primers. The method was immunoSEQ multiplex PCR; TCRdb's version includes in-frame clones alone and lacks a portion of them. The table records 120,000 or so clones, about 78% of them present only once. The sequencing sample was made of PBMCs. The clonotype comes from a woman aged 40 to 49 in good health and CMV-seropositive.

The CDR3 spells CASGAGGDGNQPQHF. In DNA form, the CDR3 reads TGTGCCAGCGGAGCGGGGGGGGACGGTAATCAGCCCCAGCATTTT. This chain joins TRBV2 and TRBJ1-5, with TRBD1 as a possible D gene (5 bases). The CDR3 totals 15 residues. The ends were cut back, 8 bases at V and 4 bases at J, with 18 bases in the middle. Per the germline V gene, CDR1 is SNHLY and CDR2 is FYNNEI. The whole variable domain, filled in from reference TRBV2 and TRBJ1-5, reads EPEVTQTPSHQVTQMGQEVILRCVPISNHLYFYWYRQILGQKVEFLVSFYNNEISEKSEIFDDQFSVERPDGSNFTLKIRSTKLEDSAMYFCASGAGGDGNQPQHFGDGTRLSIL.